This TCR beta chain comes out of a study of OX40 agonist ivuxolimab in advanced cancers. Background on the study: Every 2 weeks, patients got intravenous ivuxolimab at one of six dose levels (0.01-10 mg/kg).

Clones were sequenced by immunoSEQ multiplex PCR, and TCRdb holds only the in-frame ones, with some missing. In the table there are about 59,000 clones, 75% to 90% of which are singletons. The CDR3 runs 17 residues. V lost 6 bases and J lost 3; bases outside the gene matches: 8. Per germline, CDR1 MDHEN and CDR2 SYDVKM. General study points: Expanded clones belonging to CD8+ T cells outnumbered, on average, those of CD4+. Clones of CD4+ and CD8+ blood T cells grew by week 6 at doses of 0.1 to 3.0 mg/kg. Some patients who did not respond also had low normalized T-cell clonal expansion.

Comments on this clone: Its target is unknown.

The source was CD4+ or CD8+ T cells sorted from blood, collected in a trial of the OX40 agonist ivuxolimab. This clonotype was obtained from an adult with an advanced solid tumor such as melanoma, head and neck, liver or kidney cancer. The V call is TRBV28, the J call TRBJ2-2; 12 bases align to TRBD2. CDR3 in DNA: TGTGCCAGCAGACCCACTAGCGGGAGGTCCGACACCGGGGAGCTGTTTTTT. As protein: CASRPTSGRSDTGELFF.